Following are 11 T cell receptor beta chains from one sample sequenced in a study of blood T cell repertoires in COVID-19. The method was immunoSEQ multiplex PCR; TCRdb's version includes in-frame clones alone and lacks a portion of them. Among 170,000 or so clones listed, roughly 88% were seen once. Sequences were obtained from PBMCs or T cells enriched from blood (not recorded which). These receptors were obtained from a woman aged 50 to 60 who had recovered from COVID-19.

This chain links TRBV3-1 (or the pseudogene TRBV3-2) with TRBJ2-1, with 7 bases identical to TRBD1. CDR1 is LGHDT, CDR2 YNNKEL, per germline (reference sequence). The CDR3 loop spans 15 amino acids. Losses at the gene ends were 7 bases for V and 7 bases for J; bases not matched to a gene: 13. Here the CDR3 reads CASTSGTETGNEQFF. The CDR3 DNA follows: TGTGCCAGCACATCCGGGACAGAAACGGGAAATGAGCAGTTCTTC.

V is TRBV7-3 and J is TRBJ1-2, with 11 bases fitting TRBD1. The V segment lost 4 bases and the J segment 4 bases; nucleotides outside the gene matches: 8. Germline CDR1 reads SGHTA; CDR2 reads FQGTGA. This CDR3 spans 16 amino acids. In DNA, the CDR3 is TGTGCCAGCAGCTCCCAACCGGGACAGGGGGGCTATGGCTACACCTTC. As protein: CASSSQPGQGGYGYTF.

This sequence joins TRBV7-2 and TRBJ2-7, with TRBD2 as a possible D gene (7 bases). Germline assignment: CDR1 SGHTA and CDR2 FQGNSA. Trimming cost V 3 bases and J 2 bases, with 14 bases left between them. The CDR3 extends over 15 amino acids. DNA of the CDR3: TGTGCCAGCAGCTTCGGGGGGCGGGGGACCTACGAGCAGTACTTC. Translating it yields CASSFGGRGTYEQYF.

The chain is built from TRBV27 and TRBJ1-2; no clear D gene. This CDR3 comprises 13 residues. Germline values: CDR1 MNHEY, CDR2 SMNVEV (reference sequence). V was shortened by 4 bases and J by 4 bases, with 10 bases between the two germline ends. The CDR3 loop is CASSSHGGYGYTF. The DNA for the CDR3 is TGTGCCAGCAGTTCCCACGGTGGCTATGGCTACACCTTC.

The chain employs TRBV29-1 and TRBJ1-5; D is possibly TRBD1 (6 bases). CDR1 is SQVTM, CDR2 ANQGSEA, per germline. V was cut by 6 bases and J by 5 bases, with 14 bases left in between. The CDR3 runs 13 residues. The CDR3 sequence is CSVVTGEYQPQHF. The DNA for the CDR3 is TGCAGCGTGGTGACAGGAGAGTATCAGCCCCAGCATTTT.

This clone was seen a few times. The rearrangement joins TRBV6-6 to TRBJ2-7; 7 bases fit TRBD1. The CDR3 runs to 15 residues. Germline CDR1 is MNHNY and CDR2 is SVGAGI (reference sequence). V lost 6 bases and J lost 4; bases outside the gene matches: 12. This chain's CDR3 is CASSQIGQATYEQYF. CDR3 nucleotide sequence: TGTGCCAGCAGCCAAATTGGACAGGCGACTTACGAGCAGTACTTC.

J is TRBJ1-1 and V is TRBV29-1; no definite D call. V shed 4 bases and J shed 7 bases, with 13 bases lying between them. Germline V CDR1 and CDR2: SQVTM, ANQGSEA. This CDR3 is 12 amino acids long. CDR3 residues: CSVVPGTHEAFF. DNA of the CDR3: TGCAGCGTTGTCCCAGGCACACATGAAGCTTTCTTT.

This clone was counted between two and nine times. The chain is built from TRBV27 and TRBJ1-5; D call uncertain. The V end was cut by 7 bases, the J end by 8 bases, with 12 bases between. Germline V CDR1 and CDR2: MNHEY, SMNVEV (reference sequence). This CDR3 comprises 12 residues. CDR3: CASKAVGEPQHF. CDR3 nucleotides: TGTGCCAGCAAGGCGGTCGGGGAGCCCCAGCATTTT.

This clone is a singleton in its sample. The V and J genes are TRBV9 and TRBJ1-3; a weak D match, TRBD1 (5 bases). Trimming cost V 4 bases and J 4 bases, with 12 bases left between them. There are 14 residues in the CDR3. CDR1 SGDLS and CDR2 YYNGEE come from the germline V gene. The CDR3 sequence is CASSLQGAGNTIYF. As DNA, the CDR3 is TGTGCCAGCAGCTTGCAGGGTGCCGGAAACACCATATATTTT.

This clone was recorded only once. CDR3 in amino acids: CASSLLTAQETQYF. CDR3 sequence (DNA): TGCGCCAGCAGCTTGCTGACAGCACAAGAGACCCAGTACTTC. The V and J genes are TRBV5-1 and TRBJ2-5; D perhaps matches TRBD1 (5 bases). CDR3 length: 14 amino acids. From germline, CDR1 is SGHRS and CDR2 YFSETQ. V lost 1 base to trimming and J lost 2 bases, with 9 bases between them.

V usage is TRBV6-5 and J usage is TRBJ2-7; possible D gene TRBD1, 6 bases. With 6 bases removed from V and 6 bases from J, the gap between germline ends came to 18 bases. Germline V gives CDR1 MNHEY, CDR2 SVGAGI. The CDR3 loop spans 14 amino acids. Written as DNA, the CDR3 is TGTGCCAGCAGGTTACAGGGTATGTATGGCGAGCAGTACTTC. This gives the protein CASRLQGMYGEQYF.